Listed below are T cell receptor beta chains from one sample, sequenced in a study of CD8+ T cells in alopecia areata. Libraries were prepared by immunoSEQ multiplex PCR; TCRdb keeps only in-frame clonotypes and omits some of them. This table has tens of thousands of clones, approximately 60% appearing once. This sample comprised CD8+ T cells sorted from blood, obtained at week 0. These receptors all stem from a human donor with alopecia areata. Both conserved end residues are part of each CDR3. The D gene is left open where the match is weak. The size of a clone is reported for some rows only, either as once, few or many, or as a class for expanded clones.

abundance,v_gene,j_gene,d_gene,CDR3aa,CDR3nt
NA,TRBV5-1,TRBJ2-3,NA,CASSSLGLQSSTDTQYF,TGCGCCAGCAGCTCACTCGGTCTACAGTCTAGCACAGATACGCAGTATTTT
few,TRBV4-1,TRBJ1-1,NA,CASSQGVGNTEAFF,TGCGCCAGCAGCCAAGGAGTCGGGAACACTGAAGCTTTCTTT
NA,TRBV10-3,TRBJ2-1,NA,CAISESGALSYNEQFF,TGTGCCATCAGTGAGTCTGGGGCTCTCTCCTACAATGAGCAGTTCTTC
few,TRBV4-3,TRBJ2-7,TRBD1,CASSQGQGESYEQYF,TGCGCCAGCAGCCAAGGACAGGGAGAAAGCTACGAGCAGTACTTC
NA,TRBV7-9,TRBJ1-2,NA,CASSPGAELNYGYTF,TGTGCCAGCAGCCCCGGGGCAGAGCTTAACTATGGCTACACCTTC
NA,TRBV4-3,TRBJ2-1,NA,CASSQGTRAYYNEQFF,TGCGCCAGCAGCCAAGGAACCAGGGCTTACTACAATGAGCAGTTCTTC
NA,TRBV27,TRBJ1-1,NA,CASSLTVNTEAFF,TGTGCCAGCAGTTTAACGGTAAACACTGAAGCTTTCTTT
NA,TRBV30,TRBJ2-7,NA,CAWSPDGGLQGYEQYF,TGTGCCTGGAGTCCGGACGGCGGTCTTCAAGGGTACGAGCAGTACTTC
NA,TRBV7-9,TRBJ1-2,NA,CASSAGATNYGYTF,TGTGCCAGCAGCGCCGGAGCTACGAACTATGGCTACACCTTC
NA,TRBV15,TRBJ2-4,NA,CATSPQSAKNIQYF,TGTGCCACCAGCCCTCAGTCAGCCAAAAACATTCAGTACTTC
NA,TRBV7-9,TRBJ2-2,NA,CASSNSNTGELFF,TGTGCCAGCAGCAACTCGAACACCGGGGAGCTGTTTTTT
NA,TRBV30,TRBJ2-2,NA,CAWSAGGELFF,TGTGCCTGGAGTGCGGGCGGGGAGCTGTTTTTT
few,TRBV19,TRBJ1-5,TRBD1,CASPGPGQGIQPQHF,TGTGCCAGCCCGGGCCCGGGACAGGGTATTCAGCCCCAGCATTTT
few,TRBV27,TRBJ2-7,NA,CASSPQDGRYEQYF,TGTGCCAGCAGTCCTCAGGACGGTCGCTACGAGCAGTACTTC
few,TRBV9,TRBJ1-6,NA,CASSVLEGAYNSPLHF,TGTGCCAGCAGCGTACTCGAGGGGGCCTATAATTCACCCCTCCACTTT
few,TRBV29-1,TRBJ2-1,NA,CSVEGREGFYNEQFF,TGCAGCGTTGAAGGCAGGGAAGGGTTCTACAATGAGCAGTTCTTC
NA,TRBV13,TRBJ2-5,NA,CASSFVSETQYF,TGTGCCAGCAGCTTCGTTAGTGAGACCCAGTACTTC
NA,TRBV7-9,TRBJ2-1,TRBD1,CASRSRDSGVGEQFF,TGTGCCAGTCGGTCCCGGGACAGCGGCGTGGGTGAGCAGTTCTTC
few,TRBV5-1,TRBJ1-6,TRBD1,CASSFDRVNSPLHF,TGCGCCAGCAGCTTCGACAGGGTTAATTCACCCCTCCACTTT
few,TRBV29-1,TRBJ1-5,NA,CSVGARDPKLTYQPQHF,TGCAGCGTGGGCGCCCGGGATCCCAAATTGACTTATCAGCCCCAGCATTTT
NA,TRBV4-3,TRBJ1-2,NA,CASSPRQENFYGYTF,TGCGCCAGCAGCCCACGACAGGAAAACTTCTATGGCTACACCTTC
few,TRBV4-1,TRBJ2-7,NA,CASSQEVQGIYEQYF,TGCGCCAGCAGCCAAGAGGTGCAGGGGATCTACGAGCAGTACTTC
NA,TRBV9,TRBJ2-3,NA,CASSGAGQIYTDTQYF,TGTGCCAGCAGCGGGGCTGGACAGATTTACACAGATACGCAGTATTTT
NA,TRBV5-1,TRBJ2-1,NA,CASSLDNWSLYNEQFF,TGCGCCAGCAGCTTGGATAATTGGAGCCTCTACAATGAGCAGTTCTTC
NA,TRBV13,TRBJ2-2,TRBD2,CASSLGDYATRELFF,TGTGCCAGCAGCTTGGGGGACTACGCGACTCGGGAGCTGTTTTTT
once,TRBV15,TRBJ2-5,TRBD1,CATSKLHRTGGQETQYF,TGTGCCACCAGCAAATTACACCGAACAGGGGGTCAAGAGACCCAGTACTTC
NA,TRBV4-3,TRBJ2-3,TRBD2,CASSQELAEVTDTQYF,TGCGCCAGCAGCCAAGAACTAGCGGAAGTCACAGATACGCAGTATTTT
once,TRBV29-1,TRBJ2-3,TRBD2,CSVEGTSGLTDTQYF,TGCAGCGTTGAAGGGACTAGCGGACTCACAGATACGCAGTATTTT
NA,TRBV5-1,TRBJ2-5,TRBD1,CASTPWDRTLQETQYF,TGCGCCAGCACCCCTTGGGACAGGACTTTACAAGAGACCCAGTACTTC
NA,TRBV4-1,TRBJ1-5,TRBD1,CASSYNSGGSNQPQHF,TGCGCCAGCAGCTACAACTCAGGGGGAAGCAATCAGCCCCAGCATTTT
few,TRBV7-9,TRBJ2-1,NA,CASSTGWGYNEQFF,TGTGCCAGCAGCACAGGGTGGGGCTACAATGAGCAGTTCTTC
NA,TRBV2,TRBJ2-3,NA,CASSVTGATYSTDTQYF,TGTGCCAGCAGTGTGACCGGGGCGACCTATAGCACAGATACGCAGTATTTT
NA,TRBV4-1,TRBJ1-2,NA,CASSGWSRGAYGYTF,TGCGCCAGCAGCGGGTGGAGTAGGGGGGCGTATGGCTACACCTTC
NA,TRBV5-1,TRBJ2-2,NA,CASSGGRDTGELFF,TGCGCCAGCAGCGGAGGACGAGACACCGGGGAGCTGTTTTTT
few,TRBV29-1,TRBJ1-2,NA,CSVESWGTNYGYTF,TGCAGCGTTGAAAGTTGGGGCACCAACTATGGCTACACCTTC
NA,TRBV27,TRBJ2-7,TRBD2,CASGTSAYYEQYF,TGTGCCAGCGGGACTAGCGCGTACTACGAGCAGTACTTC
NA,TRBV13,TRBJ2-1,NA,CASSFVDNEQFF,TGTGCCAGCAGCTTTGTGGACAATGAGCAGTTCTTC
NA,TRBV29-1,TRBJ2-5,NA,CSVEGGSQETQYF,TGCAGCGTTGAAGGGGGATCTCAAGAGACCCAGTACTTC
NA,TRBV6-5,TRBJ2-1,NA,CASSTRWGQYNEQFF,TGTGCCAGCAGTACCCGTTGGGGGCAATACAATGAGCAGTTCTTC
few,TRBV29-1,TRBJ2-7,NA,CSVEAHGEQYF,TGCAGCGTTGAAGCACACGGGGAGCAGTACTTC
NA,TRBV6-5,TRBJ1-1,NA,CASSYSRGVNTEAFF,TGTGCCAGCAGTTACTCTAGGGGAGTGAACACTGAAGCTTTCTTT
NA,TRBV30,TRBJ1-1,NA,CAWTDILTEAFF,TGTGCCTGGACGGACATACTCACTGAAGCTTTCTTT
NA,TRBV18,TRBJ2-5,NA,CASSPDPRPETQYF,TGTGCCAGCTCACCAGACCCACGGCCAGAGACCCAGTACTTC
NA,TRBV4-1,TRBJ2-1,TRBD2,CASSQEKREEQFF,TGCGCCAGCAGCCAAGAAAAGCGGGAGGAGCAGTTCTTC
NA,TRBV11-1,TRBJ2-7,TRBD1,CASSPTDRASEQYF,TGTGCCAGCAGCCCAACGGACAGGGCTTCTGAGCAGTACTTC
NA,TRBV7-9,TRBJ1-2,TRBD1,CASSLLGGSSYGYTF,TGTGCCAGCAGCTTACTAGGGGGCTCAAGCTATGGCTACACCTTC
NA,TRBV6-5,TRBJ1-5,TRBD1,CASSDRGNQPQHF,TGTGCCAGCAGCGACAGGGGGAATCAGCCCCAGCATTTT
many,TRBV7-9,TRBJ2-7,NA,CASSDVTGEQYF,TGTGCCAGCAGTGACGTTACTGGCGAGCAGTACTTC
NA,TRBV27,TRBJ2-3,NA,CASSLNGGALDTQYF,TGTGCCAGCAGTTTAAATGGCGGGGCTCTCGATACGCAGTATTTT
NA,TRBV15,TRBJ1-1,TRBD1,CATVGTGNTEAFF,TGTGCCACGGTGGGGACAGGGAACACTGAAGCTTTCTTT